This T cell receptor beta chain comes out of a study of blood T cell repertoires in COVID-19. The overall study: The analysed material was cDNA or gDNA that came from T cells, B-cell-depleted T cells, or PBMCs.

The CDR3 runs 14 residues. Trimming removed 4 bases at V and 5 bases at J, with 9 bases between. CDR1 is LNHDA and CDR2 is SQIVND in the germline V gene (reference sequence). As processed by the authors: Researchers report that nucleated cell counts were estimated from reference gene primer amplification. Profiling relied on immunoSEQ multiplex PCR, and the TCRdb table lists in-frame clones only, not all of them. Clonal size and the V and J genes are those of that table, whereas D and trimming came from the DNA. This table holds 55,000 to 75,000 clones, roughly 82% found once. This clone was seen more than once but under ten times.

The material sequenced was peripheral blood. This receptor was taken from a man older than 75 with active COVID-19. V usage is TRBV19 and J usage is TRBJ1-6, with TRBD1 as a possible D gene (5 bases). Here the CDR3 reads CASSKGLNNSPLHF. The DNA for the CDR3 is TGTGCCAGTAGTAAGGGACTGAATAATTCACCCCTCCACTTT.